This TCR beta chain was identified during a study of Graves' ophthalmopathy and Graves' hyperthyroidism (dated by TCRdb to 2016 to 2019). Notes on the research overall: Peripheral blood was collected at initial diagnosis, prior to any treatment. To tell Graves' ophthalmopathy apart from Graves' hyperthyroidism, and to predict which patients would progress to ophthalmopathy, the study relied on TCR beta repertoire signatures. In total, 135 blood samples were TCR-sequenced: under 45 ophthalmopathy, under 85 hyperthyroidism and 17 hyperthyroidism-to-ophthalmopathy patients. A discovery set of 100 patients (around 40 ophthalmopathy, about 55 stable hyperthyroidism) was enrolled to explore V-J signatures distinguishing ophthalmopathy from hyperthyroidism. An independent validation cohort was composed of approximately 19 hyperthyroidism patients and 15 to 17 patients who later progressed from hyperthyroidism to ophthalmopathy. In more than five hyperthyroidism patients, T-cell repertoires of thyroid tissue and blood were compared. After sampling, hyperthyroidism patients received methimazole starting at 30 mg daily, and ophthalmopathy patients received high-dose intravenous methylprednisolone. The approximately 90 discovery patients were randomly split 7:3 into training and test sets.

For repertoire sequencing, the TCR beta CDR3 regions were amplified from RNA transcripts. A first-round RT-PCR used HTBI primers with the Qiagen OneStep RT-PCR kit, followed by a second-round multiplex PCR, size selection and purification. Sequencing of the libraries was carried out on an Illumina HiSeq2000 in paired-end mode with 100 bp reads. From the authors' description of their analysis: SOAPnuke was used to process the reads, throwing out any read that had adapters, had uncalled bases, had a mean Phred below 15, or lacked an exact constant-primer or identifier match. COPE v1.2.5 was used to merge high-quality paired reads. Clonotypes were defined as unique nucleotide sequences and were aligned to IMGT TRB V, D and J references using MiTCR v1.1. Analysis was restricted to V-J combinations with a frequency above 0.0001, which covered roughly 99% of repertoires. For each V-J combination, a TCR clonal expansion and chaos score was defined as F50 clonal expansion divided by the chaos observed in the TCRdist matrix. Welch's t-statistics and random forest were used to reduce features to 13 V-J combinations, which were fed into a naive Bayes classifier. The similarity between thyroid and blood repertoires was quantified using the Morisita-Horn index. TCRdb took the public reads, trimmed them with fastp at Q25, ran MiXCR for clone calling and kept in-frame beta chains. Every entry covers one CDR3 protein and lists the most common genes and DNA from its rows. The V and J calls and clone size come from TCRdb's table, not from the authors' own analysis. The sample table lists about 200,000 distinct CDR3 sequences, around 28% of them with a count of one. The top ten clones comprise approximately 9% of the sample.

Ophthalmopathy patients were characterized by moderately to severely active disease, a Clinical Activity Score of at least 3, a NOSPECS grade of at least 4, and a disease duration under 3 months. Patients were excluded if they had other autoimmune diseases, uncontrolled infections, pregnancy or lactation. Diagnosis was based on clinical symptoms, serum thyroxine, TRAb, thyroid ultrasound and orbital computed tomography. Ficoll-Paque density gradient centrifugation was used to isolate PBMCs from 10 ml of fresh peripheral blood. Total RNA was extracted with Trizol reagent and quality-checked on an Agilent 2100 Bioanalyzer. General findings and caveats noted by the study authors: In cross-validation, the 13-signature model distinguished ophthalmopathy from stable hyperthyroidism with approximately 88% sensitivity and almost 83% specificity, and in the test set the corresponding values were about 80% and 75%. Most expanded thyroid clonotypes with a frequency above 0.001 also appeared in blood, which suggests that blood repertoires may reflect the immune response in the thyroid. In validation, the model predicted ophthalmopathy progression with 70.59% sensitivity and approximately 75% specificity; eleven to twelve predicted patients were CT-confirmed with GO in a median of 6.5 months. No statistical method was used to set the sample size in advance, and the investigators knew which group each participant was assigned to.

On this clonotype itself: The antigen this receptor binds is unknown. No base qualities exist here, and no much larger clone lies one base off it.

The sample was peripheral blood. The source of this sequence is a man aged 50 to 60 with Graves' ophthalmopathy. Donor details come from another sample of the same person, matched by shared clones.

This receptor has the CDR3 CATFGQGSGGRHGYTF. The nucleotide sequence is given as TGTGCCACCTTTGGACAGGGGAGTGGGGGTCGTCATGGCTACACCTTC. Here the chain combines TRBV24-1 and TRBJ1-2; TRBD1 agrees with 9 junctional bases. The germline V gene provides CDR1 KGHDR and CDR2 SFDVKD. Spanning cysteine to phenylalanine, the CDR3 consists of 16 amino acids. The read is trimmed to its CDR3 DNA, 48 bases read in frame from base 1. For this chain, trimming is 9 bases at the V end and 6 bases at the J end, and the number of junction bases without a gene match is 16.